This TCR beta chain came from a study of blood T cell repertoires in COVID-19. Cohorts were assigned according to the clinical history that participants reported. Source study methods: Cell counts per sample came from amplifying reference gene primers. Some clones are missing from TCRdb's copy, which holds only in-frame ones; the method was immunoSEQ multiplex PCR. For V, J and clone size, that table is used; D and trimming come from the DNA. This table holds 350,000 to 550,000 clones, around 89% found once. CDR3 length equals 13 residues. The sequenced material came from PBMCs or T cells enriched from blood (not recorded which). The chain joins TRBV1 to TRBJ2-1; no check of the table's D call, TRBD2, against the DNA was made. TRBV1 counts as a pseudogene. The clonotype originates from a man under 40 who had recovered from COVID-19. CDR3 residues: CTSFGLAGNEQFF. The CDR3 coding sequence is TGCACCAGCTTTGGACTAGCTGGCAATGAGCAGTTCTTC.